The 5 T cell receptor beta chains presented below share a single source sample, sequenced in a study of blood T cell repertoires in COVID-19. Repertoires were generated with immunoSEQ multiplex PCR, while TCRdb's copy carries only in-frame clones and drops some. The sample lists over 110,000 clones; about 89% were seen once. Sequencing used PBMCs or T cells enriched from blood (not recorded which). The receptor source for this set is a man aged 55 to 70 who had recovered from COVID-19.

The chain recombines TRBV7-9 with TRBJ1-1; no definite D call. The V gene lost 5 bases and the J gene lost 3 bases, with 10 bases spanning the gap. Germline V gene sequence: CDR1 SEHNR, CDR2 FQNEAQ (reference sequence). This CDR3 has 13 amino acids. The CDR3 loop reads CASSLEVDTEAFF. The CDR3 coding sequence is TGTGCCAGCAGCCTGGAGGTAGACACTGAAGCTTTCTTT.

The rearrangement uses TRBV27 and TRBJ2-1; D is undetermined. Trimming took 7 bases from V and 6 from J, leaving 19 bases between them. The CDR3 loop spans 15 amino acids. Germline V lookup: CDR1 MNHEY, CDR2 SMNVEV (reference sequence). The chain's CDR3 is CASTQAADYSNEQFF. The CDR3 region has the DNA TGTGCCAGCACCCAGGCAGCCGATTATTCCAATGAGCAGTTCTTC.

The chain uses TRBV7-9 and TRBJ2-6; D may be TRBD1 (6 bases). With 5 bases removed from V and 2 bases from J, the gap between germline ends came to 16 bases. Germline values: CDR1 SEHNR, CDR2 FQNEAQ (reference sequence). CDR3 length: 17 amino acids. CDR3 nucleotides: TGTGCCAGCAGCCCAGAAAGGACAGACCCTGGGGCCAACGTCCTGACTTTC. Amino acids: CASSPERTDPGANVLTF.

The CDR3 protein is CASSQGDYNEQFF. CDR3 DNA: TGCGCCTCGTCACAGGGTGACTACAATGAGCAGTTCTTC. The chain uses TRBV5-1 and TRBJ2-1, with TRBD1 as a possible D gene (6 bases). Germline CDR1 and CDR2: SGHRS and YFSETQ. V shed 10 bases and J shed 3 bases, with 14 bases lying between them. This CDR3 is built from 13 residues.

The chain links TRBV6-5 to TRBJ2-3; tentative D call: TRBD2 (6 bases). V gave up 6 bases and J gave up 4 bases, with 11 bases separating them. CDR1 is MNHEY and CDR2 is SVGAGI in the germline V gene. The CDR3 has 13 residues. The CDR3 sequence is CASRPGEADTQYF. The DNA for the CDR3 is TGTGCCAGCAGACCCGGGGAGGCAGATACGCAGTATTTT.